This passage covers 14 T cell receptor beta chains from one sample sequenced in a study of T cell repertoires in cytomegalovirus infection. One entry per CDR3 protein results from TCRdb running MiXCR on the reads. The table shows hundreds of thousands of distinct CDR3 sequences, with under 8.5% occurring only once. The sample comprised PBMCs. These receptors came from a human donor in good health (CMV status not recorded). Some clones in this sample may be carry-over from other donors' samples.

This chain links TRBV9 with TRBJ2-2, with 12 bases lining up with TRBD2. The CDR3 is made up of 17 amino acids. Losses at the gene ends were 4 bases for V and 7 bases for J; bases not matched to a gene: 11. Per germline, CDR1 SGDLS and CDR2 YYNGEE. The CDR3 region has the DNA TGTGCCAGCAGCCCCCGGCTAGCGGGGGGGCTCGACGGGGAGCTGTTTTTT. It is translated as CASSPRLAGGLDGELFF.

At least ten counts were recorded for this clonotype. The chain recombines TRBV6-2 or TRBV6-3 with TRBJ1-2, with 8 bases identical to TRBD1. The germline V gene encodes CDR1 MNHEY and CDR2 SVGEGT. The CDR3 runs 14 residues. J gave up 5 bases and V 6 bases, and 8 bases lay outside the gene matches. DNA of the CDR3: TGTGCCAGCAGAACGACAGGGGCGAGGTATGGCTACACCTTC. The encoded protein is CASRTTGARYGYTF.

This clonotype was detected many times. The CDR3 coding sequence is TGTGCCAGCAGCCTCCGGACAGGGGGGGGCTATGGCTACACCTTC. It translates to CASSLRTGGGYGYTF. The rearrangement links TRBV5-8 to TRBJ1-2; 10 nucleotides align to TRBD1. Germline V gene lookup returns CDR1 SGHTS and CDR2 YDEGEE. This CDR3 spans 15 amino acids. Losses at the gene ends were 4 bases for V and 4 bases for J; bases not matched to a gene: 7.

This clonotype was seen many times. The rearrangement joins TRBV7-2 to TRBJ2-1; TRBD1 is a possible D gene (5 bases). V lost 5 bases and J lost 12, with 17 bases in between. Germline V gene lookup returns CDR1 SGHTA and CDR2 FQGNSA. CDR3 length equals 13 residues. The CDR3 DNA reads TGTGCCAGCAGCACCTGGACATCACCTGGGCAGTTCTTC. Amino acids: CASSTWTSPGQFF.

This chain joins TRBV6-6 and TRBJ2-7; TRBD1 agrees at 7 bases. The CDR3 has 14 amino acids. V was pared by 6 bases and J by 6 bases, with 11 bases of the junction left unmatched. The germline gives CDR1 MNHNY, CDR2 SVGAGI (reference sequence). CDR3 nucleotide sequence: TGTGCCAGCAGACTTCGACAGGGAGTGGCCGAGCAGTACTTC. Translation: CASRLRQGVAEQYF.

This CDR3 is CAWSDDPSIFNEQFF. The CDR3 coding sequence is TGTGCCTGGAGTGACGATCCCTCAATATTCAATGAGCAGTTCTTC. The J gene is TRBJ2-1, the V gene TRBV30; D is uncertain. Trimming stripped 1 base from V and 6 bases from J, with 16 bases between. Germline-derived CDR1 and CDR2 are GTSNPN and SVGIG (reference sequence). This CDR3 contains 15 residues.

This clonotype was found many times. The J gene is TRBJ1-1, the V gene TRBV14, with D unclear. V lost 3 bases and J 2 bases, leaving 7 bases between the germline ends. This CDR3 region has 13 residues. The germline V gene has CDR1 SGHDN and CDR2 FVKESK. The CDR3 nucleotides are TGTGCCAGCAGCCAGTGGCAAAACACTGAAGCTTTCTTT. The encoded protein is CASSQWQNTEAFF. Combining the CDR3 with reference TRBV14 and TRBJ1-1 gives the whole variable domain EAGVTQFPSHSVIEKGQTVTLRCDPISGHDNLYWYRRVMGKEIKFLLHFVKESKQDESGMPNNRFLAERTGGTYSTLKVQPAELEDSGVYFCASSQWQNTEAFFGQGTRLTVV.

This chain connects TRBV6-5 to TRBJ2-3; a possible D gene is TRBD1 (6 bases). CDR1 and CDR2 (germline): MNHEY, SVGAGI. The CDR3 has 12 amino acids. Trimming left V 7 bases short and J 2 bases short, with 7 bases between. CDR3 region: CASKGDTDTQYF. The CDR3 DNA sequence: TGTGCCAGCAAGGGGGACACAGATACGCAGTATTTT.

This clonotype was counted many times. V is TRBV11-2 and J is TRBJ2-2; no reliable D call. V lost 5 bases, J lost 6 bases, and 16 bases lay in between. Germline CDR1 and CDR2: SGHAT and FQNNGV. This CDR3 region has 15 residues. The CDR3 DNA follows: TGTGCCAGCAGCCGCCTTACCCTGGGTGCCGGGGAGCTGTTTTTT. Translation: CASSRLTLGAGELFF.

The chain joins TRBV5-5 to TRBJ1-5; tentative D call: TRBD1 (6 bases). Germline values: CDR1 SGHKS, CDR2 YYEKEE (reference sequence). The CDR3 totals 15 residues. V lost 3 bases, J lost 5 bases, and 15 bases lay in between. CDR3 amino acids: CASSWGGGLDQPQHF. As DNA, the CDR3 is TGTGCCAGCAGCTGGGGGGGGGGCCTTGATCAGCCCCAGCATTTT. Filled out from reference TRBV5-5 and TRBJ1-5, the complete variable domain reads DAGVTQSPTHLIKTRGQQVTLRCSPISGHKSVSWYQQVLGQGPQFIFQYYEKEERGRGNFPDRFSARQFPNYSSELNVNALLLGDSALYLCASSWGGGLDQPQHFGDGTRLSIL.

This clonotype has ten or more counts. The chain has TRBV20-1 and TRBJ2-7, with TRBD2 matching over 8 bases. J lost 2 bases, V lost 3 bases, and 9 bases had no gene match. The CDR3 length is 15 residues. The germline gives CDR1 DFQATT, CDR2 SNEGSKA (reference sequence). The CDR3 sequence is CSASPVRGGAYEQYF. In DNA form, the CDR3 reads TGCAGTGCTAGTCCCGTTCGGGGGGGGGCCTACGAGCAGTACTTC.

This clonotype was observed many times. The chain combines TRBV2 with TRBJ2-1; TRBD1 matches 10 bases. V lost 5 bases and J lost 7; bases outside the gene matches: 2. This CDR3 is built from 13 residues. From germline, CDR1 is SNHLY and CDR2 FYNNEI. CDR3 in DNA: TGTGCCAGCAGTCGGACAGGGGGAAATGAGCAGTTCTTC. Its protein is CASSRTGGNEQFF.

The sample holds many counts of this clonotype. The chain joins TRBV20-1 to TRBJ1-1; D call uncertain. Per the germline V gene, CDR1 is DFQATT and CDR2 is SNEGSKA (reference sequence). The CDR3 runs to 11 residues. The ends were cut back, 7 bases at V and 4 bases at J, with 10 bases in the middle. CDR3 sequence (DNA): TGCAGTGGGATGGGTAGCACTGAAGCTTTCTTT. Translation: CSGMGSTEAFF.

This clonotype was seen repeatedly, ten times or more. V usage is TRBV20-1 and J usage is TRBJ1-1; TRBD1 might be the D (5 bases). Between the trimmed V and J ends, which lost 0 bases and 3 bases, there was a span of 11 bases. The length of the CDR3 is 14 residues. The germline V gene has CDR1 DFQATT and CDR2 SNEGSKA (reference sequence). For the CDR3, the DNA is TGCAGTGCTAGAGACGCGGGGGTCTACACTGAAGCTTTCTTT. Its protein product is CSARDAGVYTEAFF.